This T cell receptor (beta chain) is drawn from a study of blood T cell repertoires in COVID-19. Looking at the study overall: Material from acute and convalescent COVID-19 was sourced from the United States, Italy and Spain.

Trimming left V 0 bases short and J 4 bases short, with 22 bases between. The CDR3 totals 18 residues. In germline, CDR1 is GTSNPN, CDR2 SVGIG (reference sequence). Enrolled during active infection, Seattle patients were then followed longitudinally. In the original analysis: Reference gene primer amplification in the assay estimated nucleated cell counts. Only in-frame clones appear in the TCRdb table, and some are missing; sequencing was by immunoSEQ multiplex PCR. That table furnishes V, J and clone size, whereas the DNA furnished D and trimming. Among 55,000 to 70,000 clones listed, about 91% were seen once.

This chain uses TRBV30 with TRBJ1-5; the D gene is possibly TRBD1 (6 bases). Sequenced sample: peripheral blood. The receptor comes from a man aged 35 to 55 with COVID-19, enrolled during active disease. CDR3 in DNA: TGTGCCTGGAGTGTAGGTCTCCAGGGAGGGGGGAAAAATCAGCCCCAGCATTTT. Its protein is CAWSVGLQGGGKNQPQHF.